One and the same sample provided the 17 T cell receptor beta chains below, sequenced in a study of T-cell reconstitution after alpha-beta-depleted transplantation in children (dated by TCRdb to about 2016). The label giving this sample's treatment or condition can be read as: allogeneic hematopoietic cell transplantation with graft depleted of TCRalphabeta T cells and CD19 B cells. The library came from PCR. The sequencer listed for this sample is Illumina HiSeq 2500. TCR libraries were prepared with molecular barcoding, using unique molecular identifiers to normalize TCRbeta repertoire quantification. TCRdb reworked the public reads: Q25 trimming with fastp, MiXCR clone assembly, productive beta chains retained. Entries that share a CDR3 protein sequence are merged under the most common genes and DNA. Across this sample there are a few hundred thousand distinct CDR3 sequences, with roughly 27% seen only once. The ten largest clones take up less than 40% of the sample.

The material was PBMCs, obtained before TCRalphabeta/CD19-depleted stem cell transplant. The receptors stem from a boy under two years old with Wiskott-Aldrich syndrome, due to receive a stem cell transplant.

This clonotype was seen a few times. V usage is TRBV29-1 and J usage is TRBJ2-2; tentatively, D is TRBD2 (6 bases). CDR1 is SQVTM, CDR2 ANQGSEA, per germline. The CDR3 covers 12 residues. The CDR3 DNA is TGCAGTAGTCGGGGGATGACCGGGGAGCTGTTTTTT. Residues: CSSRGMTGELFF.

The chain's CDR3 is CASSLGGLVGNTIYF. The CDR3 bases are TGTGCCAGCAGTTTGGGTGGCCTAGTTGGAAACACCATATATTTT. The V and J genes are TRBV28 and TRBJ1-3, with D unresolved. Trimming took off 3 bases at V and 3 bases at J, with 12 bases between the two ends. Germline V CDR1 and CDR2: MDHEN, SYDVKM. The CDR3 has 15 residues.

The chain links TRBV25-1 to TRBJ2-7, with 7 bases matching TRBD2. Trimming removed 4 bases from V and 6 bases from J; junction bases left unmatched: 6. Germline CDR1 and CDR2: MGHDK and SYGVNS. The CDR3 runs to 13 residues. In nucleotides, the CDR3 is TGTGCCAGCAGTGTCAAGCGGGATTTCGAGCAGTACTTC. Amino acid sequence: CASSVKRDFEQYF.

The V and J genes are TRBV3-1 and TRBJ2-1; TRBD2 is a possible D gene (5 bases). This CDR3 comprises 16 residues. V lost 1 base and J 2 bases, leaving 12 bases between the germline ends. Looked up from germline, CDR1 is LGHDT and CDR2 is YNNKEL (reference sequence). Here the CDR3 reads CASSQARPGTYNEQFF. DNA for the CDR3: TGTGCCAGCAGCCAAGCGAGGCCGGGGACCTACAATGAGCAGTTCTTC.

This clonotype was found a few times. The chain uses TRBV12-3 or TRBV12-4 and TRBJ2-1; D tentatively fits TRBD1 or TRBD2 (5 bases each). This CDR3 has 15 residues. Trimming removed 5 bases at V and 3 bases at J, with 14 bases between. The CDR3 reads CASSPGRWGYNEQFF. CDR3 bases: TGTGCCAGCAGTCCAGGGAGATGGGGCTACAATGAGCAGTTCTTC.

This clonotype qualifies as medium-sized. The V gene is TRBV4-1, the J gene TRBJ1-1; 8 nucleotides line up with TRBD1. From germline, CDR1 is MGHRA and CDR2 YSYEKL. The CDR3 contains 15 residues. Trimming at V came to 3 bases and at J to 6 bases, leaving 9 bases not matched to a gene. Here the CDR3 reads CASSHAQGAVAEAFF. CDR3 DNA: TGCGCCAGCAGCCATGCCCAGGGGGCTGTGGCTGAAGCTTTCTTT.

This clonotype was seen more than once but under ten times. The DNA of the CDR3 is TGCAGTGCTAGACAGGGTCGCGACGAGCAGTACTTC. Amino acids: CSARQGRDEQYF. The chain couples TRBV20-1 to TRBJ2-7; D possibly corresponds to TRBD1 (5 bases). Looked up from germline, CDR1 is DFQATT and CDR2 is SNEGSKA (reference sequence). V was trimmed by 2 bases and J by 5 bases, leaving 10 bases between them. There are 12 residues in the CDR3.

This clonotype was counted between two and nine times. This chain joins TRBV5-1 and TRBJ2-7; 8 bases map to TRBD2. V shed 2 bases, J shed 0 bases, and the junction held 10 bases outside the gene matches. This CDR3 is 17 amino acids long. Looked up from germline, CDR1 is SGHRS and CDR2 is YFSETQ. The CDR3 DNA sequence: TGCGCCAGCAGCTTTGGGGGTGCGGCGGGAGGCTCCTACGAGCAGTACTTC. Its protein product is CASSFGGAAGGSYEQYF.

V usage is TRBV5-5 and J usage is TRBJ2-7, with D maybe TRBD1 (6 bases). CDR1 is SGHKS and CDR2 is YYEKEE in the germline V gene (reference sequence). The V end was cut by 5 bases, the J end by 6 bases, with 21 bases between. The CDR3 has 15 residues. The CDR3, as DNA: TGTGCCAGCAGGCGGACAGCCTTTTATTTCGGCGAGCAGTACTTC. It specifies CASRRTAFYFGEQYF.

The chain uses TRBV5-1 and TRBJ2-1; TRBD2 is a possible D gene (6 bases). The V end was cut by 0 bases, the J end by 6 bases, with 10 bases between. This CDR3 has 14 amino acids. The germline V gene has CDR1 SGHRS and CDR2 YFSETQ. The CDR3 protein is CASSLASAANEQFF. CDR3 DNA: TGCGCCAGCAGCTTGGCTAGCGCCGCCAATGAGCAGTTCTTC.

V is TRBV5-1 and J is TRBJ2-5, with TRBD2 matching over 7 bases. Germline values: CDR1 SGHRS, CDR2 YFSETQ. This CDR3 spans 15 amino acids. V was clipped by 0 bases and J by 5 bases; unmatched bases: 7. DNA for the CDR3: TGCGCCAGCAGCTTGGTACAGCGGGGCCTTGAGACCCAGTACTTC. It encodes CASSLVQRGLETQYF.

This clonotype was seen a handful of times. The CDR3 protein is CAISAAGFYEQYF. For the CDR3, the DNA is TGTGCCATCAGTGCGGCGGGGTTCTACGAGCAGTACTTC. The chain employs TRBV10-3 and TRBJ2-7, with D maybe TRBD2 (6 bases). The CDR3 runs to 13 residues. Trimming took off 4 bases at V and 3 bases at J, with 10 bases between the two ends. Germline V gives CDR1 ENHRY, CDR2 SYGVKD.

The rearrangement joins TRBV15 to TRBJ2-7, with TRBD1 matching over 7 bases. Losses at the gene ends were 3 bases for V and 3 bases for J; bases not matched to a gene: 5. The CDR3 has 14 residues. The V gene's germline CDR1 is LNHNV and CDR2 YYDKDF (reference sequence). CDR3 region: CATSRKDRSYEQYF. The CDR3 DNA is TGTGCCACCAGCAGGAAGGACAGGAGCTACGAGCAGTACTTC.

V is TRBV2 and J is TRBJ2-3; D is perhaps TRBD1 or TRBD2 (5 bases each). V lost 11 bases, J lost 2 bases, and 20 bases lay in between. Germline assignment: CDR1 SNHLY and CDR2 FYNNEI. This CDR3 comprises 15 residues. The CDR3 DNA sequence: TGTGCCGGATCCGCATGGGGGAAATACACAGATACGCAGTATTTT. As protein: CAGSAWGKYTDTQYF.

The chain couples TRBV3-1 to TRBJ1-2, with D possibly being TRBD1 (6 bases). This CDR3 has 14 residues. Germline loops: CDR1 LGHDT, CDR2 YNNKEL (reference sequence). The V and J ends lost 3 bases and 1 base respectively, with 9 bases between them. The CDR3: CASSQLQGNYGYTF. CDR3 nucleotides: TGTGCCAGCAGCCAGTTACAGGGTAACTATGGCTACACCTTC.

J is TRBJ2-5 and V is TRBV7-9, with D maybe TRBD2 (6 bases). Germline V gives CDR1 SEHNR, CDR2 FQNEAQ (reference sequence). Trimming stripped 2 bases from V and 2 bases from J, with 9 bases between. This CDR3 spans 14 amino acids. The CDR3 sequence is CASSLFAGQETQYF. The CDR3 nucleotides read TGTGCCAGCAGCTTATTTGCGGGACAAGAGACCCAGTACTTC.

This clonotype occurred a few times. V is TRBV27 and J is TRBJ2-1; D may be TRBD1 (6 bases). Trimming took off 0 bases at V and 3 bases at J, with 24 bases between the two ends. In germline, CDR1 is MNHEY, CDR2 SMNVEV (reference sequence). The CDR3 spans 20 residues. CDR3 DNA sequence: TGTGCCAGCAGTTTATCATCGTCCGGGAACAGGGCTAACTACTACAATGAGCAGTTCTTC. It is translated as CASSLSSSGNRANYYNEQFF.